The entry that follows covers one TCR beta chain sequence. What it binds is unknown. The sample originates from a study of a mutant IDH1 vaccine in newly diagnosed glioma. In the study overall: Patients' prior therapy spanned radiotherapy, temozolomide, or both; most underwent both. Points from the study as a whole: Overall, 90% to 95% of patients had vaccine-induced immune responses.

V lost 5 bases, J lost 3 bases, and 9 bases stayed unmatched. Germline CDR1 reads SGHKS; CDR2 reads YYEKEE (reference sequence). The CDR3 is made up of 16 amino acids. Time point indicated: baseline, week 1 (first vaccination visit). Stated treatment: pre-vaccination baseline after standard-of-care therapy. Each astrocytoma in the donors was new, WHO grade 3 or 4, IDH1-mutant and ATRX-lost. Repertoires were generated with immunoSEQ multiplex PCR, while TCRdb's copy carries only in-frame clones and drops some. The table has around 60,000 clones, about 91% seen once. This TCR came from a man in his fifties with glioma. The sample here was PBMCs, taken from a glioma patient treated with radiotherapy, temozolomide or both. J is TRBJ1-1 and V is TRBV5-5; TRBD1 agrees at 11 bases. The CDR3 spells CASRTGTGGIDTEAFF. For the CDR3, the DNA is TGTGCCAGCAGAACCGGGACAGGGGGAATCGACACTGAAGCTTTCTTT.